The TCR beta chain described here comes from a study of OX40 agonist ivuxolimab in advanced cancers. The study in broad terms: Ivuxolimab was a fully human IgG2 agonistic monoclonal antibody targeting the costimulatory receptor OX40 (CD134). Intravenous ivuxolimab was administered to patients every 2 weeks at six dose levels: 0.01, 0.1, 0.3, 1.5, 3 and 10 mg/kg. Of the roughly 52 patients in dose escalation, around 19 had hepatocellular carcinoma, about 15 had melanoma, 9 had renal cell carcinoma and 9 had head and neck cancer. In the dose-escalation cohort, around four fifths of patients were male, and the mean age was roughly 60 years, with a range of roughly 20 to 80. Patients were allowed to have had prior anti-PD-1, anti-PD-L1 or anti-CTLA-4 therapy, and 40% of the dose-escalation patients had previously received checkpoint inhibitors. Partial responses occurred in three dose-escalation patients: two with cutaneous melanoma and one with hepatocellular carcinoma. Peripheral TCRbeta sequencing was intended to test whether TCR sequence diversity was altered and clonal T-cell expansion was caused by ivuxolimab. The paper describes the monotherapy dose-escalation part (N of about 52 patients) of the phase I trial of ivuxolimab.

As regards this clone: The clone's antigen remains unknown. Within one base of it there is no much larger clone, and no base qualities were kept.

As encoded in the germline V gene, CDR1 is SGHTS while CDR2 is YDEGEE. The germline ends are 10 bases apart after V is trimmed by 5 bases and J by 4 bases. Inclusive of the bounding cysteine and phenylalanine, the CDR3 is 13 residues long. Only the CDR3 part of the read is kept: 39 bases, read in frame from the first base. For sequencing of the TCRbeta CDR3 region, genomic DNA was extracted from the sorted cells. The immunoSEQ Assay was used to sequence the TCRbeta CDR3 regions. Imported from immuneACCESS, the table was reduced by TCRdb to in-frame sequences with V and J called. These copies leave out some clones; in studies compared against another copy, an unresolved V gene accounts for under half, and the cause of the remainder is not known. Recorded for this sample are 77,000 or so clones; under 80% of them occurred a single time. Approximately 5.3% of the sample is in the top ten clones. Overall results and qualifications from the work: Low levels of normalized T-cell clonal expansion were also seen in some nonresponding patients. The antigen specificity of the clonally expanded peripheral T cells was not determined. After ivuxolimab, expanded clones were on average more numerous among CD8+ T cells than among CD4+ T cells. Partial responders in the 0.1-3.0 mg/kg groups had among the lowest normalized peripheral clonal expansion, especially among CD8+ T cells. At doses from 0.1 to 3.0 mg/kg, clonal expansion was seen in both CD4+ and CD8+ blood T cells between baseline and week 6.

The trial excluded patients who had a history of autoimmune disease or who were on systemic immunosuppression. Peripheral blood for TCR sequencing was collected from all dose cohorts at baseline, on cycle 4 day 1, and on cycle 7 day 1. The samples were taken from a phase I, first-in-human, multicenter, open-label dose-escalation trial of ivuxolimab. Adults with locally advanced or metastatic melanoma, renal cell carcinoma, hepatocellular carcinoma or head and neck squamous cell carcinoma were enrolled in the trial. Before TCR sequencing, CD4+ T cells and CD8+ T cells from peripheral blood were sorted into separate populations.

The origin of this receptor is an adult with an advanced solid tumor such as melanoma, head and neck, liver or kidney cancer. The sequences come from CD4+ or CD8+ T cells sorted from blood, collected in a trial of the OX40 agonist ivuxolimab. This receptor chain uses TRBV5-8 and TRBJ1-5; the D segment could be TRBD1, given 6 matching bases. The nucleotides are TGTGCCAGCAGTCCCGACAGGAATCAGCCCCAGCATTTT. Its protein reads: CASSPDRNQPQHF.